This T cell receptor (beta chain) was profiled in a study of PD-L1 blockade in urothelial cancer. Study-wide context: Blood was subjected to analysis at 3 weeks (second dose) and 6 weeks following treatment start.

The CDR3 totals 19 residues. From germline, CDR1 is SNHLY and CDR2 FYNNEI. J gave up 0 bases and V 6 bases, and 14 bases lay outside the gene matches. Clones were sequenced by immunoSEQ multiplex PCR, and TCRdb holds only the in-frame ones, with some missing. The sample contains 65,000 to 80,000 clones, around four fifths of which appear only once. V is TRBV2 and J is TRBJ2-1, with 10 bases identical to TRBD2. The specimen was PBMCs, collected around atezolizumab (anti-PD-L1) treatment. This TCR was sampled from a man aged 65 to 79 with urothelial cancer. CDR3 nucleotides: TGTGCCAGCAGACCTTCCCTAGCGGGAGTTGAGGGCTCCTACAATGAGCAGTTCTTC. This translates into CASRPSLAGVEGSYNEQFF.